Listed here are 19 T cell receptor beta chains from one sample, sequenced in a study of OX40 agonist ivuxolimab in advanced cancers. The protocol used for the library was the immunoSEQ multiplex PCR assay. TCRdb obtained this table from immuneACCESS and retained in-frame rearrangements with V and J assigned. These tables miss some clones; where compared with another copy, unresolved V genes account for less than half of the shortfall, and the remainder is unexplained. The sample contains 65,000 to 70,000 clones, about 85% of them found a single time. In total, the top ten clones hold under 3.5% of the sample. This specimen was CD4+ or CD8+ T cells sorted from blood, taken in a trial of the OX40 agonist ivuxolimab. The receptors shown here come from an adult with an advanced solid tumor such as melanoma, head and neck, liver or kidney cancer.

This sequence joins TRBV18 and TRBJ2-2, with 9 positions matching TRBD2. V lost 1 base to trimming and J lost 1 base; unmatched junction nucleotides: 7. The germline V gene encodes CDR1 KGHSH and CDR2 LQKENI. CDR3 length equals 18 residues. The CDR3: CASSPLSLAGMNTGELFF. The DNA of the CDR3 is TGTGCCAGCTCACCACTTTCTCTAGCGGGAATGAACACCGGGGAGCTGTTTTTT.

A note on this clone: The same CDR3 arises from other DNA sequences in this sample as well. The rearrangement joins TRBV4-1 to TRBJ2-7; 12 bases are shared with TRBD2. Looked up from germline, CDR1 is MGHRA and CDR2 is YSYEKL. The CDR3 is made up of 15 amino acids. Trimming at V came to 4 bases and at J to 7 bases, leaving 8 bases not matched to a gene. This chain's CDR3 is CASSPGLAGTWEQYF. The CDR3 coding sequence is TGCGCCAGCAGCCCCGGACTAGCGGGAACGTGGGAGCAGTACTTC.

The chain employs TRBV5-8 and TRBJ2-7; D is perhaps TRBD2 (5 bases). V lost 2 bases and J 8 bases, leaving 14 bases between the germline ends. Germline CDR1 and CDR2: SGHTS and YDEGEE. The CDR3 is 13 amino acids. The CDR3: CASSFERQLKQYF. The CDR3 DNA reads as TGTGCCAGCAGCTTTGAGCGGCAGCTCAAGCAGTACTTC. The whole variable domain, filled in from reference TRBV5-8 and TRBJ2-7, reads EAGVTQSPTHLIKTRGQQATLRCSPISGHTSVYWYQQALGLGLQFLLWYDEGEERNRGNFPPRFSGRQFPNYSSELNVNALELEDSALYLCASSFERQLKQYFGPGTRLTVT.

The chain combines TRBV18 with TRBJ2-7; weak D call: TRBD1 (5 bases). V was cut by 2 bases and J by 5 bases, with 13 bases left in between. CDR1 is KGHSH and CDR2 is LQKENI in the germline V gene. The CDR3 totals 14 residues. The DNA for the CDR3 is TGTGCCAGCTCACCAAACCAGGGCGGCAACGAGCAGTACTTC. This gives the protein CASSPNQGGNEQYF.

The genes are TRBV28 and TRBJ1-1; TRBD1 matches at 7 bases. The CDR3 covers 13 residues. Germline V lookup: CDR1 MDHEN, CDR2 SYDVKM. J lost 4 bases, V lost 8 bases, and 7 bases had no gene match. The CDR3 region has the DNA TGTGCCAGCGGGCAGGGGGGGACCACTGAAGCTTTCTTT. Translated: CASGQGGTTEAFF.

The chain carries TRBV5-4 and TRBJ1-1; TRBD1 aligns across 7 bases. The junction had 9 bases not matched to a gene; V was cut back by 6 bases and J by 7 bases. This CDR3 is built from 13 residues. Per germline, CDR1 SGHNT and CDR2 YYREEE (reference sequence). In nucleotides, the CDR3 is TGTGCCAGCAACCTACAGGGGCGGATTGAAGCTTTCTTT. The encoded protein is CASNLQGRIEAFF.

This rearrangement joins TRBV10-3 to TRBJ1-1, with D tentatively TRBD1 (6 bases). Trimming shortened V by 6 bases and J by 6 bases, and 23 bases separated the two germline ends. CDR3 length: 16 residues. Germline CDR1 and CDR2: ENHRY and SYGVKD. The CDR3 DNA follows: TGTGCCATCAGCCCTCAACAACAGGGACCATTATCTGAAGCTTTCTTT. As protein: CAISPQQQGPLSEAFF.

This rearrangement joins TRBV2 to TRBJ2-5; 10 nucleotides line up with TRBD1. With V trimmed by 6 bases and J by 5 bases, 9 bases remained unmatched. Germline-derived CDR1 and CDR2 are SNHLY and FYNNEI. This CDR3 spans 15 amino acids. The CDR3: CASRRRQGAGETQYF. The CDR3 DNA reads TGTGCCAGCAGGAGACGACAGGGGGCGGGGGAGACCCAGTACTTC.

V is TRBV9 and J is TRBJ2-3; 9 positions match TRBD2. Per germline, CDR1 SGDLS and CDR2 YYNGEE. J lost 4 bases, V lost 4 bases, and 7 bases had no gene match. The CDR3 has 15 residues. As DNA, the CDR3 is TGTGCCAGCAGCCTACTAGCGGGCAGGCCAGATACGCAGTATTTT. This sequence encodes CASSLLAGRPDTQYF. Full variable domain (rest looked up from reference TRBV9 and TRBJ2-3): DSGVTQTPKHLITATGQRVTLRCSPRSGDLSVYWYQQSLDQGLQFLIQYYNGEERAKGNILERFSAQQFPDLHSELNLSSLELGDSALYFCASSLLAGRPDTQYFGPGTRLTVL.

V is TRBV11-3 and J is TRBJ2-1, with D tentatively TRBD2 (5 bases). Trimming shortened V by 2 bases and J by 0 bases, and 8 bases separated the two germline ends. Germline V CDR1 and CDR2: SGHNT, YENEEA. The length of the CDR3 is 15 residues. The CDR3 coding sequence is TGTGCCAGCAGCTTACCCGGACTCTCCTACAATGAGCAGTTCTTC. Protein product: CASSLPGLSYNEQFF.

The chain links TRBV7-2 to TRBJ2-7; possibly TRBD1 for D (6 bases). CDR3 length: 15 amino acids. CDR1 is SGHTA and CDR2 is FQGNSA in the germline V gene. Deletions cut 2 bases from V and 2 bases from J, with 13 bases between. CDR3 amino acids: CASSLPGTLTYEQYF. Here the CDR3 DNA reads TGTGCCAGCAGCTTACCCGGGACACTGACCTACGAGCAGTACTTC.

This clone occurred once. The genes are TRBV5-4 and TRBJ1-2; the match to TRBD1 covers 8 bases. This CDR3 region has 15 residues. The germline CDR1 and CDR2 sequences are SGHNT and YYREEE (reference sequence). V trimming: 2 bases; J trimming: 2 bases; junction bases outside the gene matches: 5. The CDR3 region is CASSFPTGGNYGYTF. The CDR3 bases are TGTGCCAGCAGCTTCCCAACAGGGGGAAACTATGGCTACACCTTC.

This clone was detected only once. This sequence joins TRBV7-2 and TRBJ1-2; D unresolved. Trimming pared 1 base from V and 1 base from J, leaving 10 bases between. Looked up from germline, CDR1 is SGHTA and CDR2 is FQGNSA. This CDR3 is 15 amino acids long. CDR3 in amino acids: CASSLDANINYGYTF. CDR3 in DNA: TGTGCCAGCAGCTTAGACGCAAATATTAACTATGGCTACACCTTC.

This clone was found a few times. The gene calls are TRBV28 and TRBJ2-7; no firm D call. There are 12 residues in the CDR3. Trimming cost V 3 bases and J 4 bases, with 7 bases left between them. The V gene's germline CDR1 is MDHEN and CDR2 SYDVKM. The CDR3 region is CASSLPAYEQYF. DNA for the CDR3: TGTGCCAGCAGTTTGCCGGCTTACGAGCAGTACTTC.

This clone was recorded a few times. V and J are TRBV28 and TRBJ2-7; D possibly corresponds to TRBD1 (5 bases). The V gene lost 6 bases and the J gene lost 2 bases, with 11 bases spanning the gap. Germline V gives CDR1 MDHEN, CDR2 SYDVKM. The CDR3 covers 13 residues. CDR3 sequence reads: CASRTQGPYEQYF. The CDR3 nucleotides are TGTGCCAGCAGAACCCAGGGCCCCTACGAGCAGTACTTC.

The chain's CDR3 is CASSQDWGTNEKLFF. The CDR3 DNA follows: TGCGCCAGCAGCCAAGATTGGGGAACTAATGAAAAACTGTTTTTT. The chain combines TRBV4-3 with TRBJ1-4; D is undetermined. The V gene's germline CDR1 is LGHNA and CDR2 YSLEER. The CDR3 covers 15 residues. V lost 0 bases, J lost 1 base, and 6 bases lay in between.

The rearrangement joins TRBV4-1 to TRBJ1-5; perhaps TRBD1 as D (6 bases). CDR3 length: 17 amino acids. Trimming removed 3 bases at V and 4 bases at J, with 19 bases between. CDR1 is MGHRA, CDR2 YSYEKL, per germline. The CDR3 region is CASSQGAQGFANQPQHF. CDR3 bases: TGCGCCAGCAGCCAGGGGGCACAGGGTTTCGCTAATCAGCCCCAGCATTTT.

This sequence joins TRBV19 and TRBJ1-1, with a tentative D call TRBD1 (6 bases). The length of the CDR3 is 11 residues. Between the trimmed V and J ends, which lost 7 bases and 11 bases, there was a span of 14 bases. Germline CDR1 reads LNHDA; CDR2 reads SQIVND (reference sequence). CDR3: CASNLQGRAFF. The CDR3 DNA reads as TGTGCCAGTAACCTGCAGGGGCGGGCTTTCTTT.

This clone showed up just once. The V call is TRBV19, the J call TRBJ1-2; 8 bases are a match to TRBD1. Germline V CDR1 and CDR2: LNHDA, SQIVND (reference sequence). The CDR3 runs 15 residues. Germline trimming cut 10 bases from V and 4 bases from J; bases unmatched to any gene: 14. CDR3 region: CATLNRGTGGYGYTF. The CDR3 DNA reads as TGTGCCACCTTGAACCGGGGGACAGGAGGCTATGGCTACACCTTC.